The present T cell receptor (beta chain) was sequenced within a study of T cell repertoires in cytomegalovirus infection. TCRdb called the reads again in MiXCR, with one record for every CDR3 protein. This table holds roughly 240,000 distinct CDR3 sequences, approximately 6.7% found once. CDR3 size: 14 residues. V gave up 5 bases and J gave up 8 bases, with 14 bases separating them. CDR1 and CDR2 (germline): KGHDR, SFDVKD. The rearrangement uses TRBV24-1 and TRBJ1-4, with a possible D match to TRBD1 (6 bases). The sequence was collected from a human donor in good health (CMV status not recorded). Some clones in this sample may be carry-over from other donors' samples. Sequencing was done on a sample of PBMCs. The CDR3 loop reads CATSGPGDEEKLFF. The CDR3 DNA is TGTGCCACCAGTGGCCCAGGGGACGAAGAAAAACTGTTTTTT.